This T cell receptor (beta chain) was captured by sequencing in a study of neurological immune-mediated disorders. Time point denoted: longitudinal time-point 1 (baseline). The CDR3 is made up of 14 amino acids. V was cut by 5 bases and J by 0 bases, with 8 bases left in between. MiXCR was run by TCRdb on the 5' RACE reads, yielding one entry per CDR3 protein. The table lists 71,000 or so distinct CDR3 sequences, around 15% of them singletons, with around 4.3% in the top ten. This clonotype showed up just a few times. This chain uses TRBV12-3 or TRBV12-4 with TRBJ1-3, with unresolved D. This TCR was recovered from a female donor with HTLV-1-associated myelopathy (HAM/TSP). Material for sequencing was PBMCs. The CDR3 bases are TGTGCCAGCAGTCGGGTGAGCTCTGGAAACACCATATATTTT. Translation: CASSRVSSGNTIYF.